The clone carrying this T cell receptor beta chain was found a few times. The entry originates in a study of blood T cell repertoires in COVID-19. TCRdb's table, derived via immunoSEQ multiplex PCR, lists solely in-frame clones and lacks some. The sample has around 99,000 clones, around 78% seen once. The receptor was isolated from a woman aged 55-70 years with acute or convalescent COVID-19. Sequencing was done on a sample of peripheral blood.

CDR3 protein: CASSLGAGSDEQYF. CDR3 nucleotides: TGTGCCAGCAGCCTTGGGGCAGGGTCGGACGAGCAGTACTTC. The gene calls are TRBV3-1 (or the pseudogene TRBV3-2) and TRBJ2-7; D may be TRBD1 (5 bases). Germline-derived CDR1 and CDR2 are LGHDT and YNNKEL (reference sequence). The CDR3 sequence is 14 residues long. The V and J ends lost 4 bases and 5 bases respectively, with 15 bases between them.